This T cell receptor beta chain was found in a study of regulatory and conventional T cells in RAG deficiency. V lost 0 bases and J lost 5; bases outside the gene matches: 0. Germline CDR1 GTSNPN, CDR2 SVGIG (reference sequence). The CDR3 runs 13 residues. The table came from immunoSEQ multiplex PCR; TCRdb's copy has only in-frame clones and leaves some out. This sample has around 6,000 clones, with roughly 92% found just once. The sequenced material came from CD8+ T cells sorted from blood. J is TRBJ1-2 and V is TRBV30; 10 bases agree with TRBD1. This receptor was identified in a human donor with RAG deficiency presenting as severe combined immunodeficiency. The CDR3 sequence is CAWSVGQGYGYTF. In DNA, the CDR3 is TGTGCCTGGAGTGTGGGACAGGGGTATGGCTACACCTTC.